The following is a T cell receptor (beta chain) sequence with its context. The antigen is unknown. The data are from a study of cytomegalovirus exposure and HLA in healthy donors. Background on the study: A later analysis reported the same platform for the 90 to 150 validation repertoires and the roughly 630 first-cohort repertoires.

Points from the study as a whole: Reports showed the classifier diagnosing cytomegalovirus status with high specificity and sensitivity. The investigators catalogued 164 TCR beta chains as cytomegalovirus-associated. Many donors shared some public TCRs, even though most TCR sequences were rare.

This CDR3 comprises 15 residues. Per the germline V gene, CDR1 is MGHRA and CDR2 is YSYEKL. V gave up 0 bases and J gave up 3 bases, with 12 bases separating them. Sequenced by immunoSEQ multiplex PCR; TCRdb stores in-frame clones only, minus some. The sample consists of around 350,000 clones, 70% to 90% of them appearing once. The chain has TRBV4-1 and TRBJ2-7; the D gene is possibly TRBD1 (6 bases). This TCR was sampled from a woman in her late teens or twenties in good health and CMV-seronegative. The sample comprised PBMCs. For the CDR3, the DNA is TGCGCCAGCAGCCAAGATCCGGACAGACACTACGAGCAGTACTTC. Amino acid sequence: CASSQDPDRHYEQYF.